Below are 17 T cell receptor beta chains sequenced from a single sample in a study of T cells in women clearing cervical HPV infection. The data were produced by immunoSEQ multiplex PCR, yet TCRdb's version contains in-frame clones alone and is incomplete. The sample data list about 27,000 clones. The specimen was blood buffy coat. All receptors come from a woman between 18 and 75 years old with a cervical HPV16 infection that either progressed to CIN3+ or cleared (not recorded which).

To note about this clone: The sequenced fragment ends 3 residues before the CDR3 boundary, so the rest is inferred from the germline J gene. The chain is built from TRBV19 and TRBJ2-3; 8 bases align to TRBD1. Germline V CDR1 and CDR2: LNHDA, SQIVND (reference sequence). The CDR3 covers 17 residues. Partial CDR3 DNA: TGTGCCAGTAGTATCGGGGCGCGGACAGGGCAGCATCAGCCG. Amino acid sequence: CASSIGARTGQHQP. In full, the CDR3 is CASSIGARTGQHQPQYF.

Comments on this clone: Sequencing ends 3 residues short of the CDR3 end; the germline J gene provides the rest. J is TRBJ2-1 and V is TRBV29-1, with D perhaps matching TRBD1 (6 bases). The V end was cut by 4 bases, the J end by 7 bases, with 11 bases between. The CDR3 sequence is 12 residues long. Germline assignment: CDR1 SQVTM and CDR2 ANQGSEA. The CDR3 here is CSVVQGTNEQFF. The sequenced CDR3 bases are TGCAGCGTTGTCCAGGGGACAAATGAG.

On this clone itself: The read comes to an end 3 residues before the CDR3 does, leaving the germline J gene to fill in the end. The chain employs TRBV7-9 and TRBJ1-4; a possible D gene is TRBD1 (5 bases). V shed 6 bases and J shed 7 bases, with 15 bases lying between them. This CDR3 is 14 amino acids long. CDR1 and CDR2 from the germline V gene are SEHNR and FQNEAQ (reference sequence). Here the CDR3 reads CASSHSPGFEKLFF. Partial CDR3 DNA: TGTGCCAGCAGTCATAGTCCAGGGTTTGAAAAA. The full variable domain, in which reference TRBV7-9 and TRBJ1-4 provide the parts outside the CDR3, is DTGVSQNPRHKITKRGQNVTFRCDPISEHNRLYWYRQTLGQGPEFLTYFQNEAQLEKSRLLSDRFSAERPKGSFSTLEIQRTEQGDSAMYLCASSHSPGFEKLFFGSGTQLSVL.

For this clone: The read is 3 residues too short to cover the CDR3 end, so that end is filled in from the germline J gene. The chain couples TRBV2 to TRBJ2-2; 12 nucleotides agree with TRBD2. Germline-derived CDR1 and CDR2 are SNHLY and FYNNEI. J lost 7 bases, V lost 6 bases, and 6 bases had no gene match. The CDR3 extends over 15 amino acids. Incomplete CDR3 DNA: TGTGCCAGCAGGAGACTAGCGGGAGAAGGCGGGGAG. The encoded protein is CASRRLAGEGGE. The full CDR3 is CASRRLAGEGGELFF.

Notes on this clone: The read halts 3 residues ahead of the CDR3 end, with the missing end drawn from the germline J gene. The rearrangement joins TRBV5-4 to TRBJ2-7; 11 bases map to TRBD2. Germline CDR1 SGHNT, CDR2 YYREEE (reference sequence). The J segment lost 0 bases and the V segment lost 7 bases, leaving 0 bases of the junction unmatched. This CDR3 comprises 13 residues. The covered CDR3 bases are TGTGCCAGCGGACTAGCGGGCTCCTACGAG. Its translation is CASGLAGSYE. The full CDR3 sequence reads CASGLAGSYEQYF.

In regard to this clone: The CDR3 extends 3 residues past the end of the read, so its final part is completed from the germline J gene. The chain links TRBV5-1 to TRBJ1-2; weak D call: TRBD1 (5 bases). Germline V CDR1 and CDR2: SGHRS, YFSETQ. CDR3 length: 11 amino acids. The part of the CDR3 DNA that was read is TGCGCCAGCAGCCTAGAGGGGGGC. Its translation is CASSLEGG. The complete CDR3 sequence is CASSLEGGYTF.

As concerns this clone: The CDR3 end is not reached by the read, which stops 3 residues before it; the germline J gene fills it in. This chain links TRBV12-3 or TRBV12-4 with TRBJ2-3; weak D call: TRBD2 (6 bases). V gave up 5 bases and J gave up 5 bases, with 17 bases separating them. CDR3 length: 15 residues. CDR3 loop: CASSGGSGERDTQYF. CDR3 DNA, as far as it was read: TGTGCCAGCAGTGGAGGGTCCGGGGAAAGAGATACG.

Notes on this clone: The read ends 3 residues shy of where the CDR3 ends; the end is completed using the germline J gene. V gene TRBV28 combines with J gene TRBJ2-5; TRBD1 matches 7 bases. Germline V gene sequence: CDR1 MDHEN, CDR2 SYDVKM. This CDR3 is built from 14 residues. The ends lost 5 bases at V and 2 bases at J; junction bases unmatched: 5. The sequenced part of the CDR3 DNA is TGTGCCAGCAGTCCCGGGACAGCACAAGAGACC. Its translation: CASSPGTAQET. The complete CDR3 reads CASSPGTAQETQYF. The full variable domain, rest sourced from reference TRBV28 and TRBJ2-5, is DVKVTQSSRYLVKRTGEKVFLECVQDMDHENMFWYRQDPGLGLRLIYFSYDVKMKEKGDIPEGYSVSREKKERFSLILESASTNQTSMYLCASSPGTAQETQYFGPGTRLLVL.

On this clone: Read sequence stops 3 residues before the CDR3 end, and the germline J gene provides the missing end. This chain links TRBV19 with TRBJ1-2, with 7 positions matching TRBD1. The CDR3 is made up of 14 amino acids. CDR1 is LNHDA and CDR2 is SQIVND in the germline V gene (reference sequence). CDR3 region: CASSRTGSGNDYTF. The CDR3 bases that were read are TGTGCCAGTAGCCGGACAGGATCGGGCAATGAC.

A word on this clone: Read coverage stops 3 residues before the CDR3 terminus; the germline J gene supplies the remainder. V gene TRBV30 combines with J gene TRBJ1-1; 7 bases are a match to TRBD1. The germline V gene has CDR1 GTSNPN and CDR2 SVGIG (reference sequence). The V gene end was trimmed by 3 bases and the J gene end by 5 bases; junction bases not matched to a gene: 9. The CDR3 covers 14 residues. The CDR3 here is CAWRSTGRATEAFF. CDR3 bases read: TGTGCCTGGAGGTCGACAGGGAGGGCAACTGAA.

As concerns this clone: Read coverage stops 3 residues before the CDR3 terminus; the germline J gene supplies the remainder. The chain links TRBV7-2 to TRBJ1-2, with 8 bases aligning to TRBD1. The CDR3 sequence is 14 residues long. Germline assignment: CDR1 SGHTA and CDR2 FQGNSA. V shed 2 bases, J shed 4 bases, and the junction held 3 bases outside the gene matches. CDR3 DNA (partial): TGTGCCAGCAGCTTATACAGGGGGGGCTATGGC. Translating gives CASSLYRGGYG. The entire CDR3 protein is CASSLYRGGYGYTF.

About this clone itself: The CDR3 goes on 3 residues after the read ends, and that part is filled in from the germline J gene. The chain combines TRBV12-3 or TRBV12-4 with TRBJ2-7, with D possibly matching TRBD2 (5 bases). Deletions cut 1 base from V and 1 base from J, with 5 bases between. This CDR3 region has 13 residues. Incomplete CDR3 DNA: TGTGCCAGCAGTTTAGGGACTTCCTACGAG. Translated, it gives CASSLGTSYE. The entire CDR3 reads CASSLGTSYEQYF.

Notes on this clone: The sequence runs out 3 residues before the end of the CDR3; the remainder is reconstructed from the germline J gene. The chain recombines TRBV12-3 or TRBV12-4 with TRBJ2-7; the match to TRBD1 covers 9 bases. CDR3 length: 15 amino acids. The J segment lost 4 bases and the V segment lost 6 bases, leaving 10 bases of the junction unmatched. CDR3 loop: CASRRTGTGRYEQYF. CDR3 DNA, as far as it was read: TGTGCCAGCAGACGCACCGGGACAGGGAGATACGAG.

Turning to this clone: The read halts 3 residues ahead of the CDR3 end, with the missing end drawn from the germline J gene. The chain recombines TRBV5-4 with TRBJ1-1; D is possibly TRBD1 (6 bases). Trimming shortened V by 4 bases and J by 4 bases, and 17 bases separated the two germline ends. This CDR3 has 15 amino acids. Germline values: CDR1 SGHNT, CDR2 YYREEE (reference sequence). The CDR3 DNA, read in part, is TGTGCCAGCAGCCCGAACGCAGGGGTGGGCACTGAA. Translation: CASSPNAGVGTE. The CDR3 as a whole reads CASSPNAGVGTEAFF.

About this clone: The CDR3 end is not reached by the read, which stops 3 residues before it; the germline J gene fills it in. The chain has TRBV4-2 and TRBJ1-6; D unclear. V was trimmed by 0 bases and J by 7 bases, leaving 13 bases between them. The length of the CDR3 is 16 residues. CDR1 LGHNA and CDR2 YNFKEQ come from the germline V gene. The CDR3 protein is CASSQDQVRLNSPLHF. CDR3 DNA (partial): TGTGCCAGCAGCCAAGATCAAGTCAGGCTCAATTCACCC.

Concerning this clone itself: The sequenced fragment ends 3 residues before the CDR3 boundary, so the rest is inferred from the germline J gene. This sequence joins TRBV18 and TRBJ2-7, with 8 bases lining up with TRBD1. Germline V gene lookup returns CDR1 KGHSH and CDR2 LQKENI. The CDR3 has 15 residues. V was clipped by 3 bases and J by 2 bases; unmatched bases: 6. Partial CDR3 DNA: TGTGCCAGCTCACCCGGACAGGGAAGCGCCTACGAG. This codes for CASSPGQGSAYE. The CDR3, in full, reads CASSPGQGSAYEQYF.

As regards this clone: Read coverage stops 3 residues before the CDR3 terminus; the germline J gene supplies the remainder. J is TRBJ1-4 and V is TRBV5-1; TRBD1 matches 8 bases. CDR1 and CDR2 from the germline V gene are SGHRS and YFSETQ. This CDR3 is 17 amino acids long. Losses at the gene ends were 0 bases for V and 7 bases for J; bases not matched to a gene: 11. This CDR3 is CASSLVGSVTGAEKLFF. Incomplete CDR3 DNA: TGCGCCAGCAGCTTGGTGGGGTCGGTGACAGGGGCTGAAAAA.